The source of this TCR beta chain is a study of blood T cell repertoires in COVID-19. Study details: The study drew acute and convalescent COVID-19 samples from the United States, Italy and Spain. PBMCs, B-cell-depleted T cells, or T cells provided the cDNA or gDNA that made up the material.

The CDR3 is made up of 16 amino acids. CDR1 and CDR2 (germline): LNHDA, SQIVND (reference sequence). V lost 1 base and J lost 2, with 12 bases in between. In the study's own analysis: Reference gene primer amplification in the assay estimated nucleated cell counts. The table came from immunoSEQ multiplex PCR; TCRdb's copy has only in-frame clones and leaves some out. That table gives V, J and clone size, and the DNA gave D and trimming. The sample consists of roughly 45,000 clones, approximately 84% of them appearing once. Patients in Seattle were enrolled during active infection, then followed longitudinally.

This sequence joins TRBV19 and TRBJ1-5; no clear D. The source material was peripheral blood. The sequence was collected from a woman at least 80 years old with COVID-19, enrolled during active disease. The CDR3 DNA sequence: TGTGCCAGTAGTATAGCGTTTCGGGATCGCAATCAGCCCCAGCATTTT. Residues: CASSIAFRDRNQPQHF.